This TCR beta chain was observed in a study of beta chain features in type 1 diabetes. Overall study results and limits: Patients with Type 1 diabetes showed moderately but significantly shorter TCRB CDR3s in all four CD4+ subsets.

Expressed TCRB transcripts were sequenced because the isolated RNA had all been reverse transcribed beforehand. Assay: immunoSEQ multiplex PCR; the TCRdb copy retains only in-frame clones and omits some. The table lists hundreds of thousands of clones, 11% to 15% of them singletons. The V and J ends lost 3 bases and 7 bases respectively, with 9 bases between them. The CDR3 runs 11 residues. CDR1 is DFQATT, CDR2 SNEGSKA, per germline (reference sequence). This clone was detected once. Its matching antigen is unknown. Sequencing input: naive CD4+ T cells from blood. This sequence joins TRBV20-1 and TRBJ1-1; no clear D gene. The receptor was isolated from a man in his late teens or twenties with type 1 diabetes. CDR3 protein: CSASWGLEAFF. CDR3 DNA: TGCAGTGCTAGTTGGGGTCTTGAAGCTTTCTTT.